The 17 T cell receptor beta chains reported below all come from one sample, sequenced in a study of beta chain features in type 1 diabetes. As every portion of the isolated RNA was reverse transcribed, the sequencing read expressed TCRB transcripts. The assay was immunoSEQ multiplex PCR, and TCRdb's table has in-frame clones only and misses some. The repertoire has some 400,000 clones, less than 15% of them found once; the top ten carry approximately 0.019%. What was sequenced was naive CD4+ T cells from blood. The receptors originated from a young woman in good health.

The chain joins TRBV28 to TRBJ2-7; D is perhaps TRBD1 (6 bases). The CDR3 length is 14 residues. V dropped 3 bases and J dropped 4 bases, with 13 bases sitting between them. The germline V gene encodes CDR1 MDHEN and CDR2 SYDVKM. The chain's CDR3 is CASSLGTTPYEQYF. The DNA for the CDR3 is TGTGCCAGCAGTTTGGGGACAACCCCGTACGAGCAGTACTTC.

The chain is built from TRBV10-3 and TRBJ2-5, with 9 bases matching TRBD1. The CDR3 totals 14 residues. The germline CDR1 and CDR2 sequences are ENHRY and SYGVKD. J gave up 5 bases and V 5 bases, and 6 bases lay outside the gene matches. CDR3 in DNA: TGTGCCATCAGTCCCGGGACAGGGACGGAGACCCAGTACTTC. This encodes CAISPGTGTETQYF.

The CDR3, as DNA: TGCAGCGCTGGAGCGGTCTACACAGATACGCAGTATTTT. Its protein product is CSAGAVYTDTQYF. The chain is built from TRBV29-1 and TRBJ2-3; weak D call: TRBD2 (5 bases). V was pared by 7 bases and J by 2 bases, with 13 bases between. CDR1 and CDR2 (germline): SQVTM, ANQGSEA. The CDR3 extends over 13 amino acids.

This clone came up a few times. V is TRBV9 and J is TRBJ1-2; the match to TRBD1 covers 9 bases. The CDR3 totals 13 residues. J gave up 5 bases and V 7 bases, and 6 bases lay outside the gene matches. CDR1 is SGDLS, CDR2 YYNGEE, per germline. The CDR3 sequence: CASFRTGDYGYTF. In DNA form, the CDR3 reads TGTGCCAGCTTCCGGACAGGGGATTATGGCTACACCTTC.

This chain connects TRBV4-1 to TRBJ2-5, with D tentatively TRBD2 (6 bases). Trimming took off 4 bases at V and 3 bases at J, with 9 bases between the two ends. This CDR3 is 13 amino acids long. The germline CDR1 and CDR2 sequences are MGHRA and YSYEKL. The CDR3 sequence: CASSRASEETQYF. In nucleotides, the CDR3 is TGCGCCAGCAGCCGGGCTAGCGAAGAGACCCAGTACTTC.

This clone came up a few times. The gene calls are TRBV4-2 and TRBJ1-5; tentative D call: TRBD1 (5 bases). Germline values: CDR1 LGHNA, CDR2 YNFKEQ. V gave up 9 bases and J gave up 0 bases, with 12 bases separating them. CDR3 length: 14 amino acids. DNA of the CDR3: TGTGCCAGTTCCCAGGGATATAGCAATCAGCCCCAGCATTTT. Residues: CASSQGYSNQPQHF.

This clone was seen more than once but under ten times. The genes are TRBV19 and TRBJ2-7; 11 bases are shared with TRBD1. Germline loops: CDR1 LNHDA, CDR2 SQIVND (reference sequence). The CDR3 runs 15 residues. The V and J ends lost 5 bases and 5 bases, in that order; junction bases with no gene match: 8. The CDR3 coding sequence is TGTGCCAGTAGTCCCAGGACAGGGGGCTCTCACGAGCAGTACTTC. As protein: CASSPRTGGSHEQYF.

The chain carries TRBV10-2 and TRBJ2-7; 10 bases align to TRBD2. CDR3 size: 14 residues. Germline V gene lookup returns CDR1 WSHSY and CDR2 SAAADI. J lost 1 base, V lost 5 bases, and 2 bases had no gene match. CDR3 residues: CASSTSGKSYEQYF. The CDR3, as DNA: TGCGCCAGCAGTACTAGCGGGAAGTCCTACGAGCAGTACTTC.

This clone was picked up a small number of times. V and J are TRBV5-6 and TRBJ2-1; 8 nucleotides line up with TRBD2. Trimming took 4 bases from V and 5 from J; bases not matched to a gene: 5. The germline V gene encodes CDR1 SGHDT and CDR2 YYEEEE. The CDR3 totals 14 residues. The CDR3 DNA follows: TGTGCCAGCAGCCCGGGCGGGGGGCACAATGAGCAGTTCTTC. It encodes CASSPGGGHNEQFF.

The chain combines TRBV5-4 with TRBJ2-7; the D gene is possibly TRBD1 (6 bases). CDR3 size: 14 residues. CDR1 is SGHNT and CDR2 is YYREEE in the germline V gene (reference sequence). The V end was cut by 0 bases, the J end by 4 bases, with 11 bases between. For the CDR3, the DNA is TGTGCCAGCAGCTTGGGACAGGACGTATACGAGCAGTACTTC. It codes for CASSLGQDVYEQYF.

This sequence joins TRBV10-3 and TRBJ1-5; 9 nucleotides agree with TRBD1. Germline V lookup: CDR1 ENHRY, CDR2 SYGVKD. J gave up 6 bases and V 7 bases, and 7 bases lay outside the gene matches. There are 14 residues in the CDR3. Here the CDR3 reads CAINRDREPQPQHF. DNA of the CDR3: TGTGCCATCAACCGGGACAGGGAGCCTCAGCCCCAGCATTTT.

This clone was seen a handful of times. This chain joins TRBV5-1 and TRBJ2-7; D is perhaps TRBD2 (6 bases). This CDR3 spans 19 amino acids. V lost 3 bases and J 3 bases, leaving 28 bases between the germline ends. Per the germline V gene, CDR1 is SGHRS and CDR2 is YFSETQ. The CDR3 protein is CASSWGDGSRGLRNYEQYF. The DNA of the CDR3 is TGCGCCAGCAGCTGGGGGGACGGAAGCCGGGGCCTCAGAAACTACGAGCAGTACTTC.

V is TRBV4-2 and J is TRBJ2-3; TRBD2 might be the D (5 bases). Germline lookup yields CDR1 LGHNA and CDR2 YNFKEQ. Trimming cost V 0 bases and J 5 bases, with 18 bases left between them. The CDR3 covers 17 residues. CDR3 coding DNA: TGTGCCAGCAGCCAAGACCCGGCGGGTGGTGGAGAAGATACGCAGTATTTT. This sequence encodes CASSQDPAGGGEDTQYF.

The gene calls are TRBV6-5 and TRBJ2-1, with TRBD2 as a possible D gene (7 bases). CDR1 and CDR2 (germline): MNHEY, SVGAGI. Trimming shortened V by 5 bases and J by 6 bases, and 17 bases separated the two germline ends. The CDR3 has 15 amino acids. CDR3 sequence: CASSLPRGGSNEQFF. For the CDR3, the DNA is TGTGCCAGCAGTCTCCCGAGGGGGGGAAGCAATGAGCAGTTCTTC.

In this sample, this clone turned up a few times. V gene TRBV29-1 combines with J gene TRBJ2-7; D may be TRBD2 (6 bases). V was trimmed by 3 bases and J by 2 bases, leaving 14 bases between them. Germline-derived CDR1 and CDR2 are SQVTM and ANQGSEA. The CDR3 has 14 amino acids. CDR3: CSVDSGGAPYEQYF. The CDR3 nucleotides read TGCAGCGTTGATTCTGGCGGGGCCCCCTACGAGCAGTACTTC.

This rearrangement joins TRBV15 to TRBJ2-1, with 7 bases lining up with TRBD1. The ends lost 3 bases at V and 0 bases at J; junction bases unmatched: 5. This CDR3 contains 16 residues. The germline CDR1 and CDR2 sequences are LNHNV and YYDKDF (reference sequence). CDR3 nucleotide sequence: TGTGCCACCAGCAGGTCCCGGGACAGCTCCTACAATGAGCAGTTCTTC. Amino acids: CATSRSRDSSYNEQFF.

This clone appeared a few times. This chain connects TRBV29-1 to TRBJ1-5, with TRBD1 identical over 8 bases. From germline, CDR1 is SQVTM and CDR2 ANQGSEA. After removal of 5 bases from V and 0 bases from J, the junction contained 6 bases not matched to a gene. This CDR3 comprises 15 residues. CDR3 loop: CSVLEDRGSNQPQHF. CDR3 sequence (DNA): TGCAGCGTTTTGGAAGACAGGGGTAGCAATCAGCCCCAGCATTTT.